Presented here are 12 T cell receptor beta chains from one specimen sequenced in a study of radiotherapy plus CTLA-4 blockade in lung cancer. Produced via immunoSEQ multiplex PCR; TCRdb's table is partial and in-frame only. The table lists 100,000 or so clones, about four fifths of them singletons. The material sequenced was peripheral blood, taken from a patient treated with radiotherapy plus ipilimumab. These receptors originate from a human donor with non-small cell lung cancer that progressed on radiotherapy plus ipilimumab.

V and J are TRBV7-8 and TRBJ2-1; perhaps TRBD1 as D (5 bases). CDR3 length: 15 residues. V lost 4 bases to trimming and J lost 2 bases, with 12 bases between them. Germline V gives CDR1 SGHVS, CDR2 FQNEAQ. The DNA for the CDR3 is TGTGCCAGCAGCTCGTACAGGTTTCCCTACAATGAGCAGTTCTTC. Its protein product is CASSSYRFPYNEQFF. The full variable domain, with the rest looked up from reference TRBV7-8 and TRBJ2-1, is GAGVSQSPRYKVAKRGQDVALRCDPISGHVSLFWYQQALGQGPEFLTYFQNEAQLDKSGLPSDRFFAERPEGSVSTLKIQRTQQEDSAVYLCASSSYRFPYNEQFFGPGTRLTVL.

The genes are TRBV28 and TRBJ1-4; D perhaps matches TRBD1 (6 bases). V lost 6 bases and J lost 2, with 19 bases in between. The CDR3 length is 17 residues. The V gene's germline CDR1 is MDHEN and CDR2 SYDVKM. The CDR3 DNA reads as TGTGCCAGCAGCCAGACAGGAGTTGAGGCGACTAATGAAAAACTGTTTTTT. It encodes CASSQTGVEATNEKLFF.

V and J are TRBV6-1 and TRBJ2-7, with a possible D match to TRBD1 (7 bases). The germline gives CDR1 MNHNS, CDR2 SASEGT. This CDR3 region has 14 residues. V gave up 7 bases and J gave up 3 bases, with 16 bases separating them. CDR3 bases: TGTGCCAGCAAATTACAGGGGAGGTTCTACGAGCAGTACTTC. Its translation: CASKLQGRFYEQYF.

The CDR3 nucleotides are TGCGCCAGCAGCTCAAGACTAGCGTCTAGCACAGATACGCAGTATTTT. It specifies CASSSRLASSTDTQYF. The V gene is TRBV5-1, the J gene TRBJ2-3; the match to TRBD2 covers 8 bases. This CDR3 region has 16 residues. Germline CDR1 SGHRS, CDR2 YFSETQ. Trimming took 3 bases from V and 0 from J; bases not matched to a gene: 6.

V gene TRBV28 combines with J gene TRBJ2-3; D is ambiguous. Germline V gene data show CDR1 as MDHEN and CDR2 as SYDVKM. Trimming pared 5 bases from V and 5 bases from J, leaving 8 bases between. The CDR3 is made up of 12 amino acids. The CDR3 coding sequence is TGTGCCAGCAGTATGATCCTAGATACGCAGTATTTT. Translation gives CASSMILDTQYF.

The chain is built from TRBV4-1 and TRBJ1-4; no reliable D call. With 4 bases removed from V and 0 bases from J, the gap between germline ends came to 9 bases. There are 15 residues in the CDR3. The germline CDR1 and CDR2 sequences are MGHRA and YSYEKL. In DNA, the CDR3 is TGCGCCAGCAGCCCTACGGAGCCAACTAATGAAAAACTGTTTTTT. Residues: CASSPTEPTNEKLFF.

The CDR3 DNA reads TGTGCCAGCAGTGAAACAGCGGCACACGAATTCTACAATGAGCAGTTCTTC. Its translation is CASSETAAHEFYNEQFF. This chain connects TRBV6-1 to TRBJ2-1, with a tentative D call TRBD2 (5 bases). This CDR3 has 17 amino acids. Germline assignment: CDR1 MNHNS and CDR2 SASEGT. Deletions cut 2 bases from V and 3 bases from J, with 17 bases between.

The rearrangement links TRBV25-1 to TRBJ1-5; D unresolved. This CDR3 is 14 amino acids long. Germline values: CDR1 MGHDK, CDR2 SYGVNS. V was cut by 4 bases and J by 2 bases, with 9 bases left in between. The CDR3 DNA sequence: TGTGCCAGCAGTGGGAGTTTGGGCAATCAGCCCCAGCATTTT. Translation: CASSGSLGNQPQHF.

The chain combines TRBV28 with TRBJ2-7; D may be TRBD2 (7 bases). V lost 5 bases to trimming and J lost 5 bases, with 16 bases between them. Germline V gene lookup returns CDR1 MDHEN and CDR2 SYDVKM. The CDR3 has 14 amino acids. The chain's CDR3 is CASSPQGRENEQYV. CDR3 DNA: TGTGCCAGCAGTCCTCAGGGGCGGGAGAACGAGCAGTACGTC.

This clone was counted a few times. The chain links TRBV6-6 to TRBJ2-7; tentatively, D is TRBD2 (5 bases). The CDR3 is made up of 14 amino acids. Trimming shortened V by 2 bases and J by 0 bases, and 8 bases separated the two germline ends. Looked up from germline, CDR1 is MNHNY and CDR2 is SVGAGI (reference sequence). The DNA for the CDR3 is TGTGCCAGCAGTTACGATCGGGACTCCTACGAGCAGTACGTC. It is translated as CASSYDRDSYEQYV.

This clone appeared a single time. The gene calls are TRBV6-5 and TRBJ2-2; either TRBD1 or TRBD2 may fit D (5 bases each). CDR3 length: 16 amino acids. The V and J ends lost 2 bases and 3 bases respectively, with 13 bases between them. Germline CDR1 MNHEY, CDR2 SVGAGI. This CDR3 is CASSYRDPGYTGELFF. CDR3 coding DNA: TGTGCCAGCAGTTACCGGGACCCCGGATACACCGGGGAGCTGTTTTTT.

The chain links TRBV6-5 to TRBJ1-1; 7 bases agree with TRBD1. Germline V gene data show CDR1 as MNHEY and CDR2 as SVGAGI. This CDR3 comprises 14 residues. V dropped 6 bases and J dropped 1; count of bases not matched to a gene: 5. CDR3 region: CASRWRDRNTEAFF. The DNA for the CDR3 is TGTGCCAGCAGGTGGAGGGACAGGAACACTGAAGCTTTCTTT.